One sample yielded the 18 T cell receptor beta chains listed below, sequenced in a study of Ad26.COV2.S vaccination and SARS-CoV-2 variants. The treatment here: around 19 received Ad26.COV2.S at low or high dose, single or two shots; about 5 received placebo; per-sample allocation not given. Day 63 after the first vaccine or placebo injection was the time point for sampling. Libraries were prepared by immunoSEQ multiplex PCR; TCRdb keeps only in-frame clonotypes and omits some of them. The top ten clones hold approximately 3% of a sample with some 240,000 clones, around 88% of them seen once. The material was peripheral blood, obtained in a trial of Ad26.COV2.S vaccine versus placebo. The source is a person between 18 and 65 years old who received the Ad26.COV2.S COVID-19 vaccine or a placebo.

The rearrangement uses TRBV11-2 and TRBJ2-7; D may be TRBD2 (5 bases). CDR1 and CDR2 (germline): SGHAT, FQNNGV. V lost 5 bases and J 2 bases, leaving 13 bases between the germline ends. This CDR3 contains 14 residues. This CDR3 is CASSLYEGPYEQYF. The CDR3 region has the DNA TGTGCCAGCAGCCTATACGAGGGCCCCTACGAGCAGTACTTC.

The chain links TRBV4-2 to TRBJ1-5, with no clear D. The V and J ends lost 4 bases and 0 bases respectively, with 16 bases between them. CDR1 and CDR2 from the germline V gene are LGHNA and YNFKEQ. The CDR3 covers 17 residues. The CDR3 here is CASSPDGRTFSNQPQHF. In DNA form, the CDR3 reads TGTGCCAGCAGCCCCGATGGGAGGACCTTTAGCAATCAGCCCCAGCATTTT.

This sequence joins TRBV9 and TRBJ2-5; 11 nucleotides align to TRBD2. CDR3 length: 15 amino acids. Germline V gene data show CDR1 as SGDLS and CDR2 as YYNGEE. V lost 4 bases and J lost 1; bases outside the gene matches: 3. The chain's CDR3 is CASSLLAGAQETQYF. The CDR3 DNA follows: TGTGCCAGCAGCCTACTAGCGGGGGCCCAAGAGACCCAGTACTTC.

The V gene is TRBV10-3, the J gene TRBJ2-1; 8 bases align to TRBD1. The CDR3 runs 17 residues. The V and J ends lost 0 bases and 7 bases, in that order; junction bases with no gene match: 11. The germline gives CDR1 ENHRY, CDR2 SYGVKD. DNA for the CDR3: TGTGCCATCAGTGAGTCCGGGACAGGCCAGCTCGTAAATGAGCAGTTCTTC. This translates into CAISESGTGQLVNEQFF.

This chain joins TRBV9 and TRBJ2-1; weak D call: TRBD2 (6 bases). V was cut by 0 bases and J by 6 bases, with 13 bases left in between. The CDR3 is 15 residues long. Germline-derived CDR1 and CDR2 are SGDLS and YYNGEE. The CDR3 bases are TGTGCCAGCAGCGTAGGAGGTAGCGGACCCAATGAGCAGTTCTTC. Its protein is CASSVGGSGPNEQFF.

The chain has TRBV25-1 and TRBJ2-3, with 8 positions matching TRBD2. The V gene end was trimmed by 4 bases and the J gene end by 7 bases; junction bases not matched to a gene: 4. CDR3 length equals 13 residues. Germline CDR1 is MGHDK and CDR2 is SYGVNS. This chain's CDR3 is CASSGSGSNTQYF. The CDR3 coding sequence is TGTGCCAGCAGTGGGAGCGGGAGTAATACGCAGTATTTT.

The chain combines TRBV15 with TRBJ2-2, with 10 bases identical to TRBD2. The germline V gene encodes CDR1 LNHNV and CDR2 YYDKDF (reference sequence). V lost 5 bases to trimming and J lost 4 bases; unmatched junction nucleotides: 10. The CDR3 is 17 residues long. CDR3 sequence reads: CATSPSLAGGSTGELFF. DNA of the CDR3: TGTGCCACCAGCCCGAGCTTAGCGGGAGGTTCCACCGGGGAGCTGTTTTTT.

This chain joins TRBV19 and TRBJ2-1; either TRBD1 or TRBD2 may fit D (5 bases each). This CDR3 contains 19 residues. Trimming cost V 5 bases and J 5 bases, with 28 bases left between them. Germline CDR1 is LNHDA and CDR2 is SQIVND (reference sequence). The DNA of the CDR3 is TGTGCCAGTAGTGAAATAAGTTGGGCTCCCTCTGGGACGAACAATGAGCAGTTCTTC. Protein product: CASSEISWAPSGTNNEQFF.

This chain links TRBV5-1 with TRBJ2-1; D is undetermined. This CDR3 contains 18 residues. CDR1 and CDR2 from the germline V gene are SGHRS and YFSETQ. V gave up 2 bases and J gave up 0 bases, with 18 bases separating them. CDR3 sequence reads: CASSFPFPKESSYNEQFF. DNA for the CDR3: TGCGCCAGCAGCTTTCCTTTCCCTAAGGAGAGCTCCTACAATGAGCAGTTCTTC.

The chain couples TRBV6-2 or TRBV6-3 to TRBJ1-5; possible D gene TRBD1, 6 bases. V was clipped by 7 bases and J by 1 base, with 14 bases between them. From germline, CDR1 is MNHEY and CDR2 SVGEGT. The CDR3 consists of 15 residues. CDR3 residues: CASTPTGQSNQPQHF. CDR3 sequence (DNA): TGTGCCAGCACCCCTACGGGACAAAGCAATCAGCCCCAGCATTTT.

CDR3 sequence reads: CASSLVTGPQETQYF. In DNA, the CDR3 is TGTGCCAGCAGCTTAGTGACAGGCCCCCAAGAGACCCAGTACTTC. J is TRBJ2-5 and V is TRBV7-7; perhaps TRBD1 as D (6 bases). This CDR3 is built from 15 residues. Trimming shortened V by 1 base and J by 1 base, and 10 bases separated the two germline ends. The germline CDR1 and CDR2 sequences are SSHAT and FNYEAQ (reference sequence).

V and J are TRBV11-2 and TRBJ2-2; D is undetermined. The CDR3 contains 14 residues. Germline V gives CDR1 SGHAT, CDR2 FQNNGV. V lost 1 base and J lost 4, with 7 bases in between. CDR3 DNA sequence: TGTGCCAGCAGCTTAGTTCGTTTCACCGGGGAGCTGTTTTTT. It codes for CASSLVRFTGELFF.

The chain combines TRBV2 with TRBJ1-4; weak D call: TRBD1 (5 bases). Germline values: CDR1 SNHLY, CDR2 FYNNEI. This CDR3 is 14 amino acids long. The germline V and J ends were trimmed by 6 bases and 10 bases, with 18 bases remaining between them. CDR3: CASRDDSLMRKLFF. CDR3 bases: TGTGCCAGCAGAGATGACAGCCTAATGAGAAAACTGTTTTTT.

The gene calls are TRBV6-5 and TRBJ2-5; D remains ambiguous. V lost 2 bases and J lost 5, with 9 bases in between. The CDR3 loop spans 13 amino acids. Germline loops: CDR1 MNHEY, CDR2 SVGAGI. The CDR3: CASSYGVLETQYF. For the CDR3, the DNA is TGTGCCAGCAGTTACGGAGTTCTGGAGACCCAGTACTTC.

The chain joins TRBV9 to TRBJ2-1; 7 nucleotides agree with TRBD2. Germline assignment: CDR1 SGDLS and CDR2 YYNGEE. V shed 0 bases, J shed 7 bases, and the junction held 10 bases outside the gene matches. This CDR3 has 16 amino acids. CDR3 DNA sequence: TGTGCCAGCAGCGTAGCCGGGGGAGGGCCCTGGAATGAGCAGTTCTTC. Translated: CASSVAGGGPWNEQFF.

The chain couples TRBV27 to TRBJ2-6; a weak D match, TRBD1 (6 bases). CDR3 length: 16 residues. Germline assignment: CDR1 MNHEY and CDR2 SMNVEV (reference sequence). Trimming shortened V by 3 bases and J by 4 bases, and 13 bases separated the two germline ends. CDR3 nucleotides: TGTGCCAGCAGTTTTTACACAGGGTCCGGGGCCAACGTCCTGACTTTC. Protein sequence: CASSFYTGSGANVLTF.

The rearrangement links TRBV15 to TRBJ2-2, with TRBD1 identical over 9 bases. From germline, CDR1 is LNHNV and CDR2 YYDKDF (reference sequence). The CDR3 extends over 15 amino acids. V lost 6 bases and J lost 4; bases outside the gene matches: 6. CDR3 DNA sequence: TGTGCCACCAGACCGACAGGGGGTTTCACCGGGGAGCTGTTTTTT. Protein: CATRPTGGFTGELFF.

The chain joins TRBV6-2 or TRBV6-3 to TRBJ1-5; D gene ambiguous. CDR3 length: 12 residues. Trimming stripped 6 bases from V and 3 bases from J, with 6 bases between. Germline V gene data show CDR1 as MNHEY and CDR2 as SVGEGT. For the CDR3, the DNA is TGTGCCAGCAGCCCGGCCAATCAGCCCCAGCATTTT. It encodes CASSPANQPQHF.